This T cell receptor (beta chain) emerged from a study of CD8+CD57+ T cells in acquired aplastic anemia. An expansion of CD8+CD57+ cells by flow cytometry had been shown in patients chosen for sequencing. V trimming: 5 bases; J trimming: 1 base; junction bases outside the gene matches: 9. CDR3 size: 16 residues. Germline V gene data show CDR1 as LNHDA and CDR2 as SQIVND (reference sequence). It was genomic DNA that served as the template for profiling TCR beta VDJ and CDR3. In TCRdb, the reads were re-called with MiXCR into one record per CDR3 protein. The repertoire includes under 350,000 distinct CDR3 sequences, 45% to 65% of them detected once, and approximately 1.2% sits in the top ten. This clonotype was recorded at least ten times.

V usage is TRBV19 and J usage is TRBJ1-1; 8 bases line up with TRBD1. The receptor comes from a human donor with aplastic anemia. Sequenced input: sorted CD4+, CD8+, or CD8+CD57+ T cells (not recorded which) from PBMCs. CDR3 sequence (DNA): TGTGCCAGTAGTTTCCTCTCGACAGGGGAGAACACTGAAGCTTTCTTT. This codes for CASSFLSTGENTEAFF.